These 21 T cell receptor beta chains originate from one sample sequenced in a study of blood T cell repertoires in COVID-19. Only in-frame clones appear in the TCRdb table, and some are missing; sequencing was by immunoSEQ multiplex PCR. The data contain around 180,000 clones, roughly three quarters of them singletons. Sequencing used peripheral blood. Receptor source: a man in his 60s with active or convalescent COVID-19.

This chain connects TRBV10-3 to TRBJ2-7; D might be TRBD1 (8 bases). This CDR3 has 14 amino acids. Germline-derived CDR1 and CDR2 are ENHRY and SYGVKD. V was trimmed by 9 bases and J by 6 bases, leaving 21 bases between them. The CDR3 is CAIRSDREGGEQYF. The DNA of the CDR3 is TGTGCCATTCGCTCGGACAGGGAGGGAGGCGAGCAGTACTTC.

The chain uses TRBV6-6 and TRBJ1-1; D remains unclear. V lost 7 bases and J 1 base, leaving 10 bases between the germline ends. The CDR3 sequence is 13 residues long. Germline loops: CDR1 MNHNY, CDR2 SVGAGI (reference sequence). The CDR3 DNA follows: TGTGCCAGCACTTATCATCCGAACACTGAAGCTTTCTTT. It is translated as CASTYHPNTEAFF.

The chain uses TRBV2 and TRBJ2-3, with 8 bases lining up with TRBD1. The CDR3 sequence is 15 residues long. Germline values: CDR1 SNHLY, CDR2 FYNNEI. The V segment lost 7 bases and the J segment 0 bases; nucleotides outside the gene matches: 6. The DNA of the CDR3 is TGTGCCAGCATGGACAGGGTCACTAGCACAGATACGCAGTATTTT. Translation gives CASMDRVTSTDTQYF.

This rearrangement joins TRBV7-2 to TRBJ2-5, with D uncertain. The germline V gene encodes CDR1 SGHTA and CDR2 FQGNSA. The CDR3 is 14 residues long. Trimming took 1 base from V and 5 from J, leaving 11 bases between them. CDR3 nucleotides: TGTGCCAGCAGCTTAGGTCCCCTTTTTGAGACCCAGTACTTC. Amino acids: CASSLGPLFETQYF.

The CDR3 spells CASTAGGGATYEQYF. In DNA form, the CDR3 reads TGTGCCAGCACCGCCGGCGGGGGGGCGACCTACGAGCAGTACTTC. This chain uses TRBV6-5 with TRBJ2-7; 9 positions match TRBD2. CDR3 length: 15 amino acids. Trimming removed 7 bases from V and 2 bases from J; junction bases left unmatched: 9. Germline lookup yields CDR1 MNHEY and CDR2 SVGAGI.

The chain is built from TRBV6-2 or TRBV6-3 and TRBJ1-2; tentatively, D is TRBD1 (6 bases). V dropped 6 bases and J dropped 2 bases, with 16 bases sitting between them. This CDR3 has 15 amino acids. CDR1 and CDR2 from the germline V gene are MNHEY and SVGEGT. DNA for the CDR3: TGTGCCAGCAGCATCCTTGGACAGAGCAACTATGGCTACACCTTC. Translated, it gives CASSILGQSNYGYTF.

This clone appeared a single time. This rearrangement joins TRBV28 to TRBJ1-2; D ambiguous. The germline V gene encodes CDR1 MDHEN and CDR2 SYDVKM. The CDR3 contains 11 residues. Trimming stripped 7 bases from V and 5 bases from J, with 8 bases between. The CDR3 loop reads CASTTYYGYTF. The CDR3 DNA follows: TGTGCCAGCACCACATATTATGGCTACACCTTC.

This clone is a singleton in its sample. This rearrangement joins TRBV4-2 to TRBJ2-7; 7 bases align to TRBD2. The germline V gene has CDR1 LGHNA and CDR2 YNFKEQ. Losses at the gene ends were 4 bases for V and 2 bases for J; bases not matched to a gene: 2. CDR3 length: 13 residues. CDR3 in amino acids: CASSREGPYEQYF. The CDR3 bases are TGTGCCAGCAGCCGGGAGGGCCCCTACGAGCAGTACTTC.

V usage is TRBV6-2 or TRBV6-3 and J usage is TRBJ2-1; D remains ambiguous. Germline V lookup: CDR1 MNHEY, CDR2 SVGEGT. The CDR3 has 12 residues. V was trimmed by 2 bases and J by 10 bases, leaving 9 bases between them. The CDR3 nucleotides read TGTGCCAGCAGTTACAGCCCGACAGAGCAGTTCTTC. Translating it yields CASSYSPTEQFF.

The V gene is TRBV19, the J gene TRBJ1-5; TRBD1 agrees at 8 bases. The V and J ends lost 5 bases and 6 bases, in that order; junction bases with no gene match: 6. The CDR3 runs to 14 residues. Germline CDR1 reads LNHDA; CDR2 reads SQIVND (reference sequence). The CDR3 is CASSVQGAGQPQHF. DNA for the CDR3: TGTGCCAGTAGTGTTCAGGGGGCAGGTCAGCCCCAGCATTTT.

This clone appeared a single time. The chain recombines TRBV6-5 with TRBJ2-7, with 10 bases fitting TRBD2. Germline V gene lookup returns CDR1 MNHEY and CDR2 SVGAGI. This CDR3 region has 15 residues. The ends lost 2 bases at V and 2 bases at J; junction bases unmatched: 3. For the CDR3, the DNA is TGTGCCAGCAGTTACGATACTAGCGGGACCTACGAGCAGTACTTC. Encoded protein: CASSYDTSGTYEQYF.

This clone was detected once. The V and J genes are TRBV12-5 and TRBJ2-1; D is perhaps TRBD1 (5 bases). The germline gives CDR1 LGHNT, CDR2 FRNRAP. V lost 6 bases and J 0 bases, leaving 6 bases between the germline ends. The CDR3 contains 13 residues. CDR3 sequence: CASGDNSYNEQFF. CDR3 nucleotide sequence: TGTGCTAGTGGGGACAACTCCTACAATGAGCAGTTCTTC.

In DNA, the CDR3 is TGCGCCAGCAGCCGACTAACTAGCGGGAGTAGGAATGAGCAGTTCTTC. It specifies CASSRLTSGSRNEQFF. The chain couples TRBV5-1 to TRBJ2-1; 11 bases are a match to TRBD2. V gave up 4 bases and J gave up 7 bases; unmatched junction bases: 10. The germline CDR1 and CDR2 sequences are SGHRS and YFSETQ. This CDR3 comprises 16 residues.

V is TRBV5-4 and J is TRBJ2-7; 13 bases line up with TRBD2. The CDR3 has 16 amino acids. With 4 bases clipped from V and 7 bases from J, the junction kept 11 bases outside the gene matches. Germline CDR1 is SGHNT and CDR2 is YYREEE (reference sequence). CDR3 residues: CASSLRTSGRAGEQYF. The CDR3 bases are TGTGCCAGCAGCCTAAGAACTAGCGGGAGGGCGGGTGAGCAGTACTTC.

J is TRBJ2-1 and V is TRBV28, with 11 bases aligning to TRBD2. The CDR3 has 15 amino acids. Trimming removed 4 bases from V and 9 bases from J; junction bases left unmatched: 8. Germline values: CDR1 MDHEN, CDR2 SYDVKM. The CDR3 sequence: CASSSGLAGMGEQFF. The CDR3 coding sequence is TGTGCCAGCAGTTCCGGACTAGCGGGTATGGGTGAGCAGTTCTTC.

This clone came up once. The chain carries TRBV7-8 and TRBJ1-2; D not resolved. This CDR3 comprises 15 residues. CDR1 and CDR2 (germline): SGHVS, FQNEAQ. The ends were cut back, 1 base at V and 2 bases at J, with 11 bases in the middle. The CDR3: CASSLGLGGNYGYTF. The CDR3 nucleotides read TGTGCCAGCAGCTTAGGGTTAGGCGGGAACTATGGCTACACCTTC.

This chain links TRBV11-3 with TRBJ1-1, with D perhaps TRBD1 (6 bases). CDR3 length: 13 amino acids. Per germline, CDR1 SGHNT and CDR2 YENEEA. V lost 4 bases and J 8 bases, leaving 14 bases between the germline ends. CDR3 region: CASSSYRDQEAFF. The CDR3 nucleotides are TGTGCCAGCAGCTCCTACAGGGACCAAGAAGCTTTCTTT. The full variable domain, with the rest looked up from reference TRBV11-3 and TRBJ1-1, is EAGVVQSPRYKIIEKKQPVAFWCNPISGHNTLYWYLQNLGQGPELLIRYENEEAVDDSQLPKDRFSAERLKGVDSTLKIQPAELGDSAVYLCASSSYRDQEAFFGQGTRLTVV.

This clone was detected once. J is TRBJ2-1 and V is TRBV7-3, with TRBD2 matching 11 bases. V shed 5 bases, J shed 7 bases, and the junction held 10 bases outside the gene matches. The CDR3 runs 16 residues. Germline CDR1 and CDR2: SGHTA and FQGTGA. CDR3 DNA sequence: TGTGCCAGCAGCAAAACAACTAGCGGGAGCCCGAATGAGCAGTTCTTC. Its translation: CASSKTTSGSPNEQFF.

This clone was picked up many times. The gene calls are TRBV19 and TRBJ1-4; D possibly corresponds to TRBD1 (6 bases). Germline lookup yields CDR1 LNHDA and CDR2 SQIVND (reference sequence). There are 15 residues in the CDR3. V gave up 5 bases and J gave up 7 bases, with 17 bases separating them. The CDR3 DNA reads TGTGCCAGTAGTCCCACGGGGGGGGCGCGTGAAAAACTGTTTTTT. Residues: CASSPTGGAREKLFF.

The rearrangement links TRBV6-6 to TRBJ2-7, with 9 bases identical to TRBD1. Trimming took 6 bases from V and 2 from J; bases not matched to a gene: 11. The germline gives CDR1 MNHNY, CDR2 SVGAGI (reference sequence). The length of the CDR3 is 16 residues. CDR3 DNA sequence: TGTGCCAGCAGCCCCCCTAGGACAGGGGAGACCTACGAGCAGTACTTC. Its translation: CASSPPRTGETYEQYF.

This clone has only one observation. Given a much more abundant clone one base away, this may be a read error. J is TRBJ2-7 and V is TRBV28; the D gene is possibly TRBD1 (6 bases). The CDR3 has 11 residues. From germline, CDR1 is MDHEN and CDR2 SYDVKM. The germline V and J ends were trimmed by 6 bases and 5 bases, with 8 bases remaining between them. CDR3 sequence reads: CASRGGNEQYF. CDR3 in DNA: TGTGCCAGCAGAGGGGGTAACGAGCAGTACTTC.